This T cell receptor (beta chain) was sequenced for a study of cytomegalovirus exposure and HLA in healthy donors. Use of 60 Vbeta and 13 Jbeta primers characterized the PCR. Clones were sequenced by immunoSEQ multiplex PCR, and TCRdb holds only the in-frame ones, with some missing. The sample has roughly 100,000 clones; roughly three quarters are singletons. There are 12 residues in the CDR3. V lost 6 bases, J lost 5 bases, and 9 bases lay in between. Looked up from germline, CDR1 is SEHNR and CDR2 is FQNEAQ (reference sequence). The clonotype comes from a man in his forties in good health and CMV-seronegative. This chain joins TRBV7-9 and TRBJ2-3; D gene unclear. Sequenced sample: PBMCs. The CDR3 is CASRFYGDTQYF. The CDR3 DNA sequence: TGTGCCAGCAGGTTCTATGGAGATACGCAGTATTTT.